This T cell receptor (beta chain) came from a study of T cell responses to AZD1222 COVID-19 vaccine. General study findings and limits: There were mostly white British donors and more females than males, and clonal diversity was possibly underestimated.

Regarding this clone: Its antigen is unknown.

Sequencing was performed with immunoSEQ multiplex PCR; in TCRdb, only in-frame clones are kept and a portion is missing. The data hold 95,000 to 150,000 clones, with around 90% observed a single time. Germline V gene sequence: CDR1 MNHEY, CDR2 SVGAGI. This CDR3 region has 16 residues. V gave up 4 bases and J gave up 2 bases, with 17 bases separating them. The sequenced sample was peripheral blood, obtained on day 0 of AZD1222 vaccination. The chain employs TRBV6-5 and TRBJ1-2, with a weak D call TRBD1 (5 bases). The origin of this receptor is an adult in good health. CDR3 sequence reads: CASSWGQQSKNYGYTF. The CDR3 DNA reads TGTGCCAGCAGTTGGGGCCAGCAATCAAAAAACTATGGCTACACCTTC.